This T cell receptor beta chain was identified in a study of T cells and Merkel cell carcinoma outcomes. General study points: Merkel cell carcinoma outcomes were reportedly predicted by repertoire and T-cell density.

Concerning this clone itself: Its antigen is still unknown.

TCRdb's copy holds only in-frame clones and misses some; the assay was immunoSEQ multiplex PCR. The table records approximately 2,800 clones, around 96% of them present only once. CDR3 length: 13 amino acids. CDR1 and CDR2 (germline): SGDLS, YYNGEE. Between the trimmed V and J ends, which lost 2 bases and 4 bases, there was a span of 9 bases. The material sequenced was tumor tissue from Merkel cell carcinoma. V usage is TRBV9 and J usage is TRBJ2-5; no definite D call. The sequence was obtained from a human donor with Merkel cell carcinoma. The CDR3, as DNA: TGTGCCAGCAGCGTCCAGCCCCTAGAGACCCAGTACTTC. This sequence encodes CASSVQPLETQYF. Supplemented by reference TRBV9 and TRBJ2-5, the full variable domain reads DSGVTQTPKHLITATGQRVTLRCSPRSGDLSVYWYQQSLDQGLQFLIQYYNGEERAKGNILERFSAQQFPDLHSELNLSSLELGDSALYFCASSVQPLETQYFGPGTRLLVL.